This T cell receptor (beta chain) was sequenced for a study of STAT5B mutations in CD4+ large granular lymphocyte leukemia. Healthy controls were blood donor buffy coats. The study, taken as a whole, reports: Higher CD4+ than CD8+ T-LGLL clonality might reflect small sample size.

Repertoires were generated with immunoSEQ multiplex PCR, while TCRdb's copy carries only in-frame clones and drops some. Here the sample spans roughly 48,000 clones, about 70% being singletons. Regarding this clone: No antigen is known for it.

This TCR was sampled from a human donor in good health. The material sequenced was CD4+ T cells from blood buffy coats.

DNA of the CDR3: TGTGCCAGTAGTAACTCGGGGGGCGCCTACGAGCAGTACTTC. This translates into CASSNSGGAYEQYF. The chain combines TRBV19 with TRBJ2-7; D is perhaps TRBD2 (7 bases). Trimming removed 4 bases at V and 2 bases at J, with 12 bases between. The CDR3 length is 14 residues. Per germline, CDR1 LNHDA and CDR2 SQIVND (reference sequence).